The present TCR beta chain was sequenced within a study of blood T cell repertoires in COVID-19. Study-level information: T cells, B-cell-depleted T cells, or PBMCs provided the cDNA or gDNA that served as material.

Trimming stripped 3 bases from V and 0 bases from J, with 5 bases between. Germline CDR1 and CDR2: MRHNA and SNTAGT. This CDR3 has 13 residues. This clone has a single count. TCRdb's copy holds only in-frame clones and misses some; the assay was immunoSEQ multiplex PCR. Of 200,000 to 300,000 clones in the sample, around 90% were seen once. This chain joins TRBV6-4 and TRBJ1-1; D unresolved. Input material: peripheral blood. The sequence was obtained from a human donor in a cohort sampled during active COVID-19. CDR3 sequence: CASSEAMNTEAFF. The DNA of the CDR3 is TGTGCCAGCAGTGAAGCCATGAACACTGAAGCTTTCTTT.